One sample yielded the 27 T cell receptor beta chains listed below, sequenced in a study of blood T cell repertoires in COVID-19. Profiling relied on immunoSEQ multiplex PCR, and the TCRdb table lists in-frame clones only, not all of them. The top ten hold around 8.3% of the sample, which has more than 120,000 clones, about 83% seen once. Sequencing was carried out using peripheral blood. These receptors were obtained from a woman between 45 and 60 years old with active or convalescent COVID-19.

This clone was picked up one time. The V and J genes are TRBV18 and TRBJ1-2; D is uncertain. The V gene's germline CDR1 is KGHSH and CDR2 LQKENI. CDR3 length equals 11 residues. V gave up 2 bases and J gave up 7 bases, with 5 bases separating them. The CDR3 DNA follows: TGTGCCAGCTCACCAGGGCTTGGCTACACCTTC. This translates into CASSPGLGYTF. Full variable domain (rest looked up from reference TRBV18 and TRBJ1-2): NAGVMQNPRHLVRRRGQEARLRCSPMKGHSHVYWYRQLPEEGLKFMVYLQKENIIDESGMPKERFSAEFPKEGPSILRIQQVVRGDSAAYFCASSPGLGYTFGSGTRLTVV.

This clone was counted between two and nine times. The chain has TRBV6-5 and TRBJ1-1, with D perhaps TRBD1 (5 bases). Trimming took 1 base from V and 6 from J, leaving 12 bases between them. CDR3 length: 14 residues. Germline CDR1 reads MNHEY; CDR2 reads SVGAGI. CDR3 sequence reads: CASSYWGEGAEAFF. CDR3 DNA: TGTGCCAGCAGTTACTGGGGGGAAGGGGCTGAAGCTTTCTTT.

The chain employs TRBV11-2 and TRBJ1-5, with D unclear. The germline V and J ends were trimmed by 1 base and 6 bases, with 13 bases remaining between them. Per the germline V gene, CDR1 is SGHAT and CDR2 is FQNNGV. This CDR3 region has 15 residues. The CDR3 DNA follows: TGTGCCAGCAGCTTAGGGGAACGAGGAGGTCAGCCCCAGCATTTT. Amino acid sequence: CASSLGERGGQPQHF.

V and J are TRBV4-3 and TRBJ2-7; 8 bases line up with TRBD2. CDR1 and CDR2 from the germline V gene are LGHNA and YSLEER. This CDR3 is 14 amino acids long. The V and J ends lost 4 bases and 4 bases, in that order; junction bases with no gene match: 6. Written as DNA, the CDR3 is TGCGCCAGCAGCCCGGGACTAGACCAGTACGAGCAGTACTTC. It codes for CASSPGLDQYEQYF.

In the case of this clone: A junction boundary mismatches the germline segment, possibly from a read error. The rearrangement joins TRBV7-7 to TRBJ2-5, with TRBD1 identical over 7 bases. Looked up from germline, CDR1 is SSHAT and CDR2 is FNYEAQ (reference sequence). The CDR3 is made up of 16 amino acids. The CDR3 region has the DNA TGTGCTAGCAGCCCTGGAGGCAGGGTGGGGACAGTAACCCAGTACTTC. It yields the protein CASSPGGRVGTVTQYF.

The gene calls are TRBV7-8 and TRBJ2-1; no clear D. Germline CDR1 reads SGHVS; CDR2 reads FQNEAQ. Trimming took off 7 bases at V and 12 bases at J, with 13 bases between the two ends. This CDR3 has 11 amino acids. The CDR3 is CASTLKYRQFF. CDR3 coding DNA: TGTGCCAGCACTCTAAAGTATAGGCAGTTCTTC.

This sequence joins TRBV2 and TRBJ1-1; D gene ambiguous. CDR3 length: 14 amino acids. The germline V gene has CDR1 SNHLY and CDR2 FYNNEI. Deletions cut 6 bases from V and 5 bases from J, with 16 bases between. CDR3 in amino acids: CASRDGVKRTEAFF. CDR3 DNA: TGTGCCAGCAGGGACGGGGTTAAAAGGACTGAAGCTTTCTTT.

The chain uses TRBV28 and TRBJ2-7; D is possibly TRBD1 (6 bases). The CDR3 loop spans 13 amino acids. With 7 bases removed from V and 6 bases from J, the gap between germline ends came to 16 bases. CDR1 is MDHEN and CDR2 is SYDVKM in the germline V gene. CDR3: CASTSTGETEQYF. CDR3 DNA: TGTGCCAGCACCTCGACAGGAGAGACCGAGCAGTACTTC.

The chain uses TRBV7-2 and TRBJ2-1; TRBD2 matches 7 bases. Losses at the gene ends were 4 bases for V and 0 bases for J; bases not matched to a gene: 6. The CDR3 totals 16 residues. CDR1 and CDR2 (germline): SGHTA, FQGNSA. CDR3 nucleotide sequence: TGTGCCAGCAGCTCATTTACTAGCGTCTCCTACAATGAGCAGTTCTTC. Encoded protein: CASSSFTSVSYNEQFF.

The J gene is TRBJ2-7, the V gene TRBV4-3, with D possibly matching TRBD2 (7 bases). The ends were cut back, 0 bases at V and 4 bases at J, with 22 bases in the middle. Per the germline V gene, CDR1 is LGHNA and CDR2 is YSLEER. The length of the CDR3 is 18 residues. CDR3 loop: CASSQEGGLGGLPYEQYF. For the CDR3, the DNA is TGCGCCAGCAGCCAAGAGGGTGGACTGGGGGGGCTCCCGTACGAGCAGTACTTC.

This clone was seen only once. The chain carries TRBV29-1 and TRBJ2-7; 7 bases line up with TRBD1. The germline V gene encodes CDR1 SQVTM and CDR2 ANQGSEA. The CDR3 consists of 16 residues. V shed 6 bases, J shed 3 bases, and the junction held 17 bases outside the gene matches. The CDR3 reads CSVETRDSQIVYEQYF. The CDR3 DNA is TGCAGCGTAGAAACAAGGGACAGCCAAATAGTCTACGAGCAGTACTTC.

This chain links TRBV27 with TRBJ1-6, with a weak D call TRBD1 (5 bases). Germline lookup yields CDR1 MNHEY and CDR2 SMNVEV (reference sequence). This CDR3 is built from 14 residues. The V and J ends lost 2 bases and 7 bases respectively, with 9 bases between them. The CDR3 reads CASSLAGPNSPLHF. The CDR3 nucleotides read TGTGCCAGCAGTTTAGCAGGGCCGAATTCACCCCTCCACTTT.

The chain uses TRBV6-2 or TRBV6-3 and TRBJ2-2, with TRBD1 identical over 11 bases. The CDR3 is 16 amino acids. Looked up from germline, CDR1 is MNHEY and CDR2 is SVGEGT. J lost 4 bases, V lost 6 bases, and 7 bases had no gene match. CDR3 amino acids: CASSPRGTGGTGELFF. The CDR3 DNA sequence: TGTGCCAGCAGCCCCCGAGGGACAGGGGGCACCGGGGAGCTGTTTTTT.

The chain joins TRBV28 to TRBJ1-1, with 9 positions matching TRBD1. The CDR3 spans 12 residues. Germline trimming cut 4 bases from V and 9 bases from J; bases unmatched to any gene: 3. Germline CDR1 is MDHEN and CDR2 is SYDVKM. CDR3 in amino acids: CASSSNRGQAFF. The CDR3 nucleotides read TGTGCCAGCAGTTCAAACAGGGGGCAAGCTTTCTTT.

The chain uses TRBV15 and TRBJ2-5; 7 positions agree with TRBD1. From germline, CDR1 is LNHNV and CDR2 YYDKDF (reference sequence). The CDR3 is made up of 15 amino acids. After removal of 2 bases from V and 2 bases from J, the junction contained 5 bases not matched to a gene. CDR3: CATSRQWTGQETQYF. In nucleotides, the CDR3 is TGTGCCACCAGCAGACAATGGACAGGACAAGAGACCCAGTACTTC.

The rearrangement joins TRBV29-1 to TRBJ2-2; 7 positions match TRBD2. There are 11 residues in the CDR3. The V segment lost 7 bases and the J segment 8 bases; nucleotides outside the gene matches: 4. Germline lookup yields CDR1 SQVTM and CDR2 ANQGSEA. CDR3 sequence (DNA): TGCAGCGGCGGGGGTGTGGGGGAGCTGTTTTTT. Protein sequence: CSGGGVGELFF.

The table lists this clone with a few counts. V gene TRBV5-1 combines with J gene TRBJ2-7, with 7 bases identical to TRBD2. Germline V gene data show CDR1 as SGHRS and CDR2 as YFSETQ. This CDR3 spans 15 amino acids. V shed 0 bases, J shed 4 bases, and the junction held 7 bases outside the gene matches. The CDR3 DNA follows: TGCGCCAGCAGCTTGGAGGCAGGGCGGGGGTACGAGCAGTACTTC. It codes for CASSLEAGRGYEQYF.

The V and J genes are TRBV28 and TRBJ2-7; 8 bases are a match to TRBD2. Losses at the gene ends were 2 bases for V and 3 bases for J; bases not matched to a gene: 3. This CDR3 contains 14 residues. Germline V lookup: CDR1 MDHEN, CDR2 SYDVKM. The CDR3 nucleotides read TGTGCCAGCAGTTTAGCCGGGGGGGACTACGAGCAGTACTTC. Translated: CASSLAGGDYEQYF. The full variable domain, with the rest looked up from reference TRBV28 and TRBJ2-7, is DVKVTQSSRYLVKRTGEKVFLECVQDMDHENMFWYRQDPGLGLRLIYFSYDVKMKEKGDIPEGYSVSREKKERFSLILESASTNQTSMYLCASSLAGGDYEQYFGPGTRLTVT.

This clone was seen only a few times. The chain recombines TRBV6-5 with TRBJ1-1, with unresolved D. CDR1 is MNHEY, CDR2 SVGAGI, per germline. The CDR3 length is 15 residues. V was trimmed by 4 bases and J by 1 base, leaving 13 bases between them. In DNA, the CDR3 is TGTGCCAGCAGTTTAGAGAATACAGCGAACACTGAAGCTTTCTTT. Encoded protein: CASSLENTANTEAFF.

This CDR3 reads CATSAGPQPQHF. The CDR3 bases are TGTGCCACCAGTGCGGGTCCCCAGCCCCAGCATTTT. The rearrangement uses TRBV24-1 and TRBJ1-5; D gene ambiguous. The length of the CDR3 is 12 residues. Trimming shortened V by 5 bases and J by 7 bases, and 8 bases separated the two germline ends. Germline CDR1 reads KGHDR; CDR2 reads SFDVKD.

The chain joins TRBV30 to TRBJ1-6; D not certain. The CDR3 loop spans 12 amino acids. CDR1 GTSNPN and CDR2 SVGIG come from the germline V gene (reference sequence). V shed 2 bases and J shed 7 bases, with 6 bases lying between them. The CDR3 here is CAWSQVNSPLHF. In DNA form, the CDR3 reads TGTGCCTGGAGTCAGGTGAATTCACCCCTCCACTTT. The full variable domain, its missing parts supplied by reference TRBV30 and TRBJ1-6, is SQTIHQWPATLVQPVGSPLSLECTVEGTSNPNLYWYRQAAGRGLQLLFYSVGIGQISSEVPQNLSASRPQDRQFILSSKKLLLSDSGFYLCAWSQVNSPLHFGNGTRLTVT.

This sequence joins TRBV7-9 and TRBJ2-3, with D uncertain. CDR3 length: 13 amino acids. The V end lost 2 bases, the J end lost 2 bases, and 5 bases lay between the germline ends. Per the germline V gene, CDR1 is SEHNR and CDR2 is FQNEAQ (reference sequence). In nucleotides, the CDR3 is TGTGCCAGCAGCTTATTTTACACAGATACGCAGTATTTT. Translation gives CASSLFYTDTQYF.

This sequence joins TRBV4-2 and TRBJ2-5, with TRBD2 matching 8 bases. The CDR3 extends over 15 amino acids. V shed 3 bases and J 2 bases; nucleotides not matched to a gene: 5. CDR1 is LGHNA and CDR2 is YNFKEQ in the germline V gene. The CDR3 protein is CASSQTGGEQETQYF. The CDR3 region has the DNA TGTGCCAGCAGCCAGACGGGGGGGGAACAAGAGACCCAGTACTTC.

V is TRBV6-1 and J is TRBJ2-7, with D tentatively TRBD2 (6 bases). Trimming shortened V by 1 base and J by 3 bases, and 10 bases separated the two germline ends. CDR1 is MNHNS and CDR2 is SASEGT in the germline V gene. The CDR3 is 14 amino acids. The CDR3 sequence: CASSEETRLYEQYF. In DNA form, the CDR3 reads TGTGCCAGCAGTGAAGAGACTAGGCTCTACGAGCAGTACTTC.

This sequence joins TRBV14 and TRBJ1-1; TRBD1 is a possible D gene (6 bases). The germline V and J ends were trimmed by 3 bases and 9 bases, with 11 bases remaining between them. Germline V CDR1 and CDR2: SGHDN, FVKESK. The CDR3 is 12 residues long. The CDR3 nucleotides are TGTGCCAGCAGCCAGTTCCGGGACAAAGCTTTCTTT. It yields the protein CASSQFRDKAFF.

The rearrangement uses TRBV5-4 and TRBJ1-1; D call uncertain. V was clipped by 0 bases and J by 7 bases, with 4 bases between them. Germline V lookup: CDR1 SGHNT, CDR2 YYREEE (reference sequence). This CDR3 comprises 11 residues. The CDR3 coding sequence is TGTGCCAGCAGCTTGGGAGTTGAAGCTTTCTTT. Protein sequence: CASSLGVEAFF.

This clone was seen only a few times. The same CDR3 is also encoded by other DNA sequences in this sample. The rearrangement links TRBV3-1 (or the pseudogene TRBV3-2) to TRBJ2-3; a possible D gene is TRBD1 (5 bases). The V end was cut by 4 bases, the J end by 0 bases, with 11 bases between. This CDR3 is built from 15 residues. Germline V CDR1 and CDR2: LGHDT, YNNKEL (reference sequence). In DNA, the CDR3 is TGTGCCAGCAGCCTCACAGGCCTTAGCACAGATACGCAGTATTTT. Protein product: CASSLTGLSTDTQYF.